The 25 T cell receptor beta chains in this list originate from one sample, sequenced in a study of blood T cell repertoires in COVID-19. TCRdb's table, derived via immunoSEQ multiplex PCR, lists solely in-frame clones and lacks some. The top ten clones hold around 1.6% of a sample with around 330,000 clones, about 87% of them seen once. The source material was peripheral blood. Receptors were obtained from a woman aged 30 to 39 with COVID-19, enrolled during active disease.

V is TRBV2 and J is TRBJ2-7; weak D call: TRBD2 (6 bases). V gave up 8 bases and J gave up 3 bases, with 11 bases separating them. The CDR3 is made up of 12 amino acids. Germline loops: CDR1 SNHLY, CDR2 FYNNEI. The CDR3 protein is CASGTSVYEQYF. In DNA, the CDR3 is TGTGCCAGCGGGACTTCGGTCTACGAGCAGTACTTC.

This clone showed up just once. This chain uses TRBV6-6 with TRBJ1-5; 9 bases are shared with TRBD1. Trimming at V came to 2 bases and at J to 4 bases, leaving 3 bases not matched to a gene. The CDR3 has 15 amino acids. Germline lookup yields CDR1 MNHNY and CDR2 SVGAGI (reference sequence). In DNA, the CDR3 is TGTGCCAGCAGTTACCGGACAGGGGCTAATCAGCCCCAGCATTTT. This encodes CASSYRTGANQPQHF.

The rearrangement links TRBV19 to TRBJ1-2; maybe TRBD1 (6 bases). Germline values: CDR1 LNHDA, CDR2 SQIVND (reference sequence). The CDR3 is made up of 12 amino acids. The V gene lost 4 bases and the J gene lost 8 bases, with 11 bases spanning the gap. In DNA form, the CDR3 reads TGTGCCAGTAGTAGCAGGGGTGTGGGCTACACCTTC. Translating it yields CASSSRGVGYTF. Variable domain in full (rest from reference TRBV19 and TRBJ1-2): DGGITQSPKYLFRKEGQNVTLSCEQNLNHDAMYWYRQDPGQGLRLIYYSQIVNDFQKGDIAEGYSVSREKKESFPLTVTSAQKNPTAFYLCASSSRGVGYTFGSGTRLTVV.

J is TRBJ1-3 and V is TRBV4-2; D remains unclear. Trimming cost V 1 base and J 0 bases, with 10 bases left between them. The germline V gene encodes CDR1 LGHNA and CDR2 YNFKEQ. This CDR3 comprises 16 residues. Written as DNA, the CDR3 is TGTGCCAGCAGCCAAGTTTCGAGAAGCTCTGGAAACACCATATATTTT. Translation gives CASSQVSRSSGNTIYF.

V and J are TRBV7-9 and TRBJ1-2; D possibly corresponds to TRBD1 (5 bases). There are 14 residues in the CDR3. The V and J ends lost 5 bases and 2 bases respectively, with 12 bases between them. Germline V CDR1 and CDR2: SEHNR, FQNEAQ (reference sequence). The CDR3 protein is CASSLASGNYGYTF. CDR3 nucleotides: TGTGCCAGCAGCCTCGCCTCAGGGAACTATGGCTACACCTTC.

The genes are TRBV24-1 and TRBJ2-3; D is ambiguous. From germline, CDR1 is KGHDR and CDR2 SFDVKD. The germline V and J ends were trimmed by 0 bases and 0 bases, with 6 bases remaining between them. CDR3 length equals 15 residues. The CDR3 DNA reads TGTGCCACCAGTGATTTGACAGAGAGCACAGATACGCAGTATTTT. Translated: CATSDLTESTDTQYF.

V and J are TRBV5-1 and TRBJ1-5; perhaps TRBD1 as D (6 bases). The CDR3 runs to 15 residues. Per germline, CDR1 SGHRS and CDR2 YFSETQ. V lost 4 bases, J lost 0 bases, and 11 bases lay in between. The CDR3 protein is CASSPGGPSNQPQHF. CDR3 DNA sequence: TGCGCCAGCAGCCCGGGGGGGCCTAGCAATCAGCCCCAGCATTTT.

This clone was counted only a few times. The chain is built from TRBV28 and TRBJ1-6, with TRBD1 matching 8 bases. Germline CDR1 and CDR2: MDHEN and SYDVKM. This CDR3 is built from 14 residues. The ends lost 6 bases at V and 11 bases at J; junction bases unmatched: 9. The DNA of the CDR3 is TGTGCCAGCAGCCTCGGACAGGGTAGAACACCCCTCCACTTT. Translated: CASSLGQGRTPLHF.

This clone was seen more than once but under ten times. This chain connects TRBV4-1 to TRBJ1-5; 7 positions agree with TRBD1. The CDR3 runs to 16 residues. Germline loops: CDR1 MGHRA, CDR2 YSYEKL. V dropped 0 bases and J dropped 3; count of bases not matched to a gene: 5. The chain's CDR3 is CASSQDMGTVNQPQHF. The CDR3 region has the DNA TGCGCCAGCAGCCAAGATATGGGGACAGTCAATCAGCCCCAGCATTTT.

This chain joins TRBV5-1 and TRBJ2-1; 7 bases are shared with TRBD2. Germline V gene data show CDR1 as SGHRS and CDR2 as YFSETQ. V was clipped by 4 bases and J by 10 bases; unmatched bases: 11. This CDR3 region has 14 residues. The CDR3 sequence: CASSPTGGPQEQFF. The DNA of the CDR3 is TGCGCCAGCAGCCCAACGGGGGGACCCCAGGAGCAGTTCTTC.

In its sample, this clone was seen once. This chain uses TRBV4-3 with TRBJ1-2; 9 bases fit TRBD1. The ends lost 0 bases at V and 0 bases at J; junction bases unmatched: 5. Germline CDR1 and CDR2: LGHNA and YSLEER. The CDR3 contains 17 residues. The CDR3 loop is CASSQDGTGWPNYGYTF. The DNA of the CDR3 is TGCGCCAGCAGCCAAGATGGGACAGGGTGGCCTAACTATGGCTACACCTTC.

J is TRBJ1-6 and V is TRBV4-1, with 9 bases matching TRBD1. J gave up 10 bases and V 6 bases, and 10 bases lay outside the gene matches. Germline V gene data show CDR1 as MGHRA and CDR2 as YSYEKL. CDR3 size: 15 residues. The CDR3 DNA is TGCGCCAGCAGGGAGGGGGGACAGGGAGACTCACCCCTCCACTTT. Its translation: CASREGGQGDSPLHF.

V is TRBV19 and J is TRBJ2-7; TRBD2 aligns across 9 bases. Germline assignment: CDR1 LNHDA and CDR2 SQIVND (reference sequence). Trimming at V came to 5 bases and at J to 5 bases, leaving 10 bases not matched to a gene. This CDR3 contains 15 residues. This chain's CDR3 is CASSPKRGVYDEQYF. CDR3 in DNA: TGTGCCAGTAGTCCGAAGCGGGGGGTATATGACGAGCAGTACTTC.

This rearrangement joins TRBV5-4 to TRBJ1-2; tentative D call: TRBD1 (5 bases). The CDR3 loop spans 13 amino acids. Germline values: CDR1 SGHNT, CDR2 YYREEE (reference sequence). V was trimmed by 2 bases and J by 5 bases, leaving 10 bases between them. For the CDR3, the DNA is TGTGCCAGCAGCTTAGAGGCAGGGTATGGCTACACCTTC. It encodes CASSLEAGYGYTF.

This clone has a handful of counts. The rearrangement uses TRBV7-2 and TRBJ1-6; D is ambiguous. V was shortened by 1 base and J by 6 bases, with 4 bases between the two germline ends. CDR1 is SGHTA and CDR2 is FQGNSA in the germline V gene. The CDR3 spans 13 residues. CDR3 sequence: CASSLVVNSPLHF. The CDR3 DNA reads as TGTGCCAGCAGCTTAGTAGTTAATTCACCCCTCCACTTT.

The rearrangement links TRBV9 to TRBJ1-2, with D possibly matching TRBD1 (5 bases). V lost 4 bases and J lost 1, with 8 bases in between. The length of the CDR3 is 13 residues. The germline CDR1 and CDR2 sequences are SGDLS and YYNGEE. The CDR3 DNA follows: TGTGCCAGCAGCCCGGACATTAACTATGGCTACACCTTC. Residues: CASSPDINYGYTF.

This chain connects TRBV13 to TRBJ2-2; perhaps TRBD1 as D (6 bases). CDR3 length: 15 residues. Germline V gene data show CDR1 as PRHDT and CDR2 as FYEKMQ (reference sequence). Trimming took off 4 bases at V and 5 bases at J, with 14 bases between the two ends. The CDR3 reads CASSSRLGATGELFF. The CDR3 DNA is TGTGCCAGCAGCTCGCGGCTGGGGGCGACCGGGGAGCTGTTTTTT. Using reference TRBV13 and TRBJ2-2 for the parts outside the CDR3, the full variable domain is AAGVIQSPRHLIKEKRETATLKCYPIPRHDTVYWYQQGPGQDPQFLISFYEKMQSDKGSIPDRFSAQQFSDYHSELNMSSLELGDSALYFCASSSRLGATGELFFGEGSRLTVL.

The J gene is TRBJ1-5, the V gene TRBV28; 9 positions agree with TRBD1. In germline, CDR1 is MDHEN, CDR2 SYDVKM. Trimming at V came to 6 bases and at J to 3 bases, leaving 9 bases not matched to a gene. CDR3 length: 16 residues. CDR3: CASRIEWTGVNQPQHF. The CDR3 bases are TGTGCCAGCAGAATCGAGTGGACAGGGGTCAATCAGCCCCAGCATTTT.

The chain is built from TRBV4-2 and TRBJ2-2; the match to TRBD2 covers 12 bases. CDR1 and CDR2 from the germline V gene are LGHNA and YNFKEQ. V trimming: 1 base; J trimming: 4 bases; junction bases outside the gene matches: 10. This CDR3 comprises 19 residues. The CDR3 reads CASSQGTSGDTTLTGELFF. CDR3 DNA: TGTGCCAGCAGCCAAGGGACTAGCGGGGATACGACCCTCACCGGGGAGCTGTTTTTT.

The V call is TRBV14, the J call TRBJ2-5; no clear D gene. The CDR3 runs 14 residues. V was shortened by 0 bases and J by 2 bases, with 7 bases between the two germline ends. CDR1 and CDR2 from the germline V gene are SGHDN and FVKESK. The CDR3 region is CASSQEQTQETQYF. In DNA, the CDR3 is TGTGCCAGCAGCCAAGAGCAGACTCAAGAGACCCAGTACTTC.

This chain connects TRBV25-1 to TRBJ1-1; 11 bases fit TRBD1. The CDR3 covers 13 residues. With 7 bases clipped from V and 7 bases from J, the junction kept 5 bases outside the gene matches. Germline assignment: CDR1 MGHDK and CDR2 SYGVNS. The CDR3 nucleotides read TGTGCCAGCACGAAGGGACAGGGGGATGAAGCTTTCTTT. As protein: CASTKGQGDEAFF.

This clone has only one observation. The J gene is TRBJ1-1, the V gene TRBV5-1; 8 nucleotides align to TRBD1. Per the germline V gene, CDR1 is SGHRS and CDR2 is YFSETQ. CDR3 length: 13 amino acids. Unmatched junction bases numbered 3, after V lost 4 bases and J lost 4 bases. The CDR3 here is CASSGQGATEAFF. Written as DNA, the CDR3 is TGCGCCAGCAGCGGTCAGGGGGCCACTGAAGCTTTCTTT.

This clone was seen only a few times. The V and J genes are TRBV7-3 and TRBJ1-6, with 7 nucleotides matching TRBD1. V dropped 1 base and J dropped 9; count of bases not matched to a gene: 3. This CDR3 is built from 14 residues. Looked up from germline, CDR1 is SGHTA and CDR2 is FQGTGA. CDR3 sequence: CASSLRGGGSPLHF. The CDR3 DNA follows: TGTGCCAGCAGCTTAAGAGGGGGCGGTTCACCCCTCCACTTT.

CDR3 sequence: CASSPRAGGLKQPQHF. The CDR3 DNA is TGTGCCAGCAGCCCCCGCGCGGGGGGATTAAAACAGCCCCAGCATTTT. The chain has TRBV6-6 and TRBJ1-5, with D perhaps matching TRBD1 (5 bases). The germline CDR1 and CDR2 sequences are MNHNY and SVGAGI (reference sequence). CDR3 length: 16 amino acids. V lost 6 bases to trimming and J lost 7 bases, with 22 bases between them.

The chain has TRBV9 and TRBJ2-1; D might be TRBD2 (6 bases). CDR3 size: 14 residues. From germline, CDR1 is SGDLS and CDR2 YYNGEE. V lost 0 bases and J 4 bases, leaving 8 bases between the germline ends. For the CDR3, the DNA is TGTGCCAGCAGCGTAGGGGACTGGTACAATGAGCAGTTCTTC. This encodes CASSVGDWYNEQFF.